The 8 T cell receptor beta chains listed next were all sequenced from one sample in a study of cytomegalovirus exposure and HLA in healthy donors. In the PCR, 60 Vbeta and 13 Jbeta primers were used. Clones were read by immunoSEQ multiplex PCR, and TCRdb kept only the in-frame ones, dropping some. The data contain around 110,000 clones, 66% of them seen just once; the ten biggest clones take up 1.5% to 1.7%. The material sequenced was PBMCs. The receptors derive from a man between 18 and 35 years old in good health and CMV-seronegative.

V usage is TRBV27 and J usage is TRBJ1-1; no clear D. The CDR3 is made up of 13 amino acids. Germline CDR1 and CDR2: MNHEY and SMNVEV (reference sequence). Trimming took off 0 bases at V and 6 bases at J, with 8 bases between the two ends. CDR3 protein: CASSLSVAAEAFF. CDR3 DNA: TGTGCCAGCAGTTTATCGGTGGCCGCTGAAGCTTTCTTT.

The chain is built from TRBV19 and TRBJ2-7; 9 nucleotides align to TRBD1. The germline V gene has CDR1 LNHDA and CDR2 SQIVND (reference sequence). The CDR3 runs to 15 residues. The junction had 7 bases not matched to a gene; V was cut back by 4 bases and J by 3 bases. CDR3 sequence: CASSTGTGPLYEQYF. The CDR3 DNA reads as TGTGCCAGTAGTACCGGGACAGGGCCCCTCTACGAGCAGTACTTC.

The rearrangement joins TRBV10-1 to TRBJ2-1, with a possible D match to TRBD1 (6 bases). The germline gives CDR1 WNHNN, CDR2 SYGVQD (reference sequence). The CDR3 length is 16 residues. Trimming took off 6 bases at V and 6 bases at J, with 21 bases between the two ends. CDR3 protein: CASSFNSGAWGNEQFF. The CDR3 DNA reads as TGCGCCAGCAGCTTCAATTCAGGGGCTTGGGGCAATGAGCAGTTCTTC.

The DNA for the CDR3 is TGTGCCAGCAGGCCCCCAGGGCGTAATGAAAAACTGTTTTTT. Its protein product is CASRPPGRNEKLFF. The chain couples TRBV5-6 to TRBJ1-4; D may be TRBD1 (5 bases). CDR1 is SGHDT and CDR2 is YYEEEE in the germline V gene. Trimming pared 5 bases from V and 4 bases from J, leaving 12 bases between. The CDR3 has 14 amino acids.

This clone was observed a single time. The V call is TRBV5-1, the J call TRBJ1-1, with D possibly being TRBD1 (5 bases). Trimming took 0 bases from V and 1 from J, leaving 10 bases between them. Germline CDR1 reads SGHRS; CDR2 reads YFSETQ. The CDR3 sequence is 15 residues long. The CDR3 region is CASSLDPGSNTEAFF. CDR3 nucleotide sequence: TGCGCCAGCAGCTTGGATCCAGGGTCGAACACTGAAGCTTTCTTT.

This clone was detected a few times. This chain connects TRBV6-6 to TRBJ1-2, with TRBD1 as a possible D gene (5 bases). The V end was cut by 2 bases, the J end by 2 bases, with 9 bases between. This CDR3 has 14 residues. Germline V gives CDR1 MNHNY, CDR2 SVGAGI (reference sequence). The CDR3 sequence: CASSYVRGNYGYTF. Written as DNA, the CDR3 is TGTGCCAGCAGTTACGTTCGGGGGAACTATGGCTACACCTTC.

The chain has TRBV15 and TRBJ2-2; perhaps TRBD1 as D (6 bases). Germline assignment: CDR1 LNHNV and CDR2 YYDKDF (reference sequence). This CDR3 is built from 15 residues. Trimming left V 0 bases short and J 2 bases short, with 7 bases between. CDR3 protein: CATSREQGNTGELFF. Written as DNA, the CDR3 is TGTGCCACCAGCAGAGAACAGGGAAACACCGGGGAGCTGTTTTTT.

V is TRBV6-4 and J is TRBJ2-5; 8 positions agree with TRBD1. V shed 6 bases and J 5 bases; nucleotides not matched to a gene: 5. This CDR3 contains 13 residues. From germline, CDR1 is MRHNA and CDR2 SNTAGT. This CDR3 reads CASRTGVGETQYF. The CDR3, as DNA: TGTGCCAGCAGGACAGGGGTGGGGGAGACCCAGTACTTC.